The 5 T cell receptor beta chains below all came from one sample that was sequenced in a study of lymphopenia after photon versus proton radiotherapy. The repertoire was sequenced with immunoSEQ multiplex PCR; TCRdb's copy has only in-frame clones and lacks some. The sample records tens of thousands of clones, 80% to 90% being singletons. The specimen was peripheral blood, collected from a patient treated with proton-based radiotherapy. The receptor source for this set is a man aged 55 to 70 with pancreatic cancer.

The chain is built from TRBV5-5 and TRBJ2-1, with 11 nucleotides matching TRBD1. With 0 bases clipped from V and 2 bases from J, the junction kept 4 bases outside the gene matches. Germline V gives CDR1 SGHKS, CDR2 YYEKEE (reference sequence). This CDR3 region has 17 residues. The CDR3 loop is CASSLARTGGTYNEQFF. CDR3 sequence (DNA): TGTGCCAGCAGCTTGGCCAGGACAGGGGGCACCTACAATGAGCAGTTCTTC.

The gene calls are TRBV19 and TRBJ2-3; D remains ambiguous. The CDR3 extends over 13 amino acids. V was shortened by 6 bases and J by 2 bases, with 9 bases between the two germline ends. The germline V gene encodes CDR1 LNHDA and CDR2 SQIVND (reference sequence). The CDR3 nucleotides are TGTGCCAGTAGCAAACAGTCCACAGATACGCAGTATTTT. It is translated as CASSKQSTDTQYF.

This clone has only one observation. V is TRBV13 and J is TRBJ2-2; TRBD1 is a possible D gene (6 bases). CDR1 is PRHDT, CDR2 FYEKMQ, per germline (reference sequence). This CDR3 contains 15 residues. Trimming pared 2 bases from V and 3 bases from J, leaving 10 bases between. CDR3 in amino acids: CASSLRQVDTGELFF. In DNA, the CDR3 is TGTGCCAGCAGCTTAAGACAGGTGGACACCGGGGAGCTGTTTTTT.

This clone has a handful of counts. The J gene is TRBJ2-5, the V gene TRBV9, with D perhaps TRBD1 (6 bases). CDR1 and CDR2 from the germline V gene are SGDLS and YYNGEE. The CDR3 runs 15 residues. The V and J ends lost 4 bases and 2 bases respectively, with 15 bases between them. In DNA form, the CDR3 reads TGTGCCAGCAGCCCCCTCGGGACACAGCAAGAGACCCAGTACTTC. It translates to CASSPLGTQQETQYF. Based on the CDR3 plus reference TRBV9 and TRBJ2-5, the full variable domain is DSGVTQTPKHLITATGQRVTLRCSPRSGDLSVYWYQQSLDQGLQFLIQYYNGEERAKGNILERFSAQQFPDLHSELNLSSLELGDSALYFCASSPLGTQQETQYFGPGTRLLVL.

The chain employs TRBV18 and TRBJ2-3; 11 bases align to TRBD1. The junction had 7 bases not matched to a gene; V was cut back by 8 bases and J by 3 bases. This CDR3 is built from 15 residues. Germline values: CDR1 KGHSH, CDR2 LQKENI. CDR3 loop: CASNAGTGGTDTQYF. The DNA for the CDR3 is TGTGCCAGCAACGCCGGGACAGGGGGAACAGATACGCAGTATTTT.